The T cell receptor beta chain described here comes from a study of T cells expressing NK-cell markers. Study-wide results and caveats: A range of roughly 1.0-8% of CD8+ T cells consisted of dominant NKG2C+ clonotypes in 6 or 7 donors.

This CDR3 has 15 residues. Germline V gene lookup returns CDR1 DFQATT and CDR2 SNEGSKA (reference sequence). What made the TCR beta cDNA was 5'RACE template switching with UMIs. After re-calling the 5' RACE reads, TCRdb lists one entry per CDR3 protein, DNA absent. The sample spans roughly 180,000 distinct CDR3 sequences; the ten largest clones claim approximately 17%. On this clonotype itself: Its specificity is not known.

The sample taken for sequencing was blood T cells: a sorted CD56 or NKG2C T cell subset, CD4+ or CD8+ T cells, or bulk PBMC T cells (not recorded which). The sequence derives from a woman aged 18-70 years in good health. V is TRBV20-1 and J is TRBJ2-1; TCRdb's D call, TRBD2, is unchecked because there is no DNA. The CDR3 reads CSARETGTSRNEQFF.